This T cell receptor beta chain was captured by sequencing in a study of shared clonotypes between healthy human individuals. The length of the CDR3 is 15 residues. CDR1 is LNHDA and CDR2 is SQIVND in the germline V gene (reference sequence). V gave up 2 bases and J gave up 0 bases, with 8 bases separating them. The repertoire was sequenced with immunoSEQ multiplex PCR; TCRdb's copy has only in-frame clones and lacks some. Of more than 2 million clones listed, 95% are singletons. The clonotype comes from a man aged 18 to 29 in good health. The rearrangement joins TRBV19 to TRBJ1-3; no definite D call. The sample consisted of naive CD4+ T cells sorted from blood. The subset: CD45RA+ positively selected. The CDR3 is CASSIRRPSGNTIYF. The CDR3 DNA reads as TGTGCCAGTAGTATACGCCGTCCCTCTGGAAACACCATATATTTT.